Sequencing of this TCR beta chain was carried out in a study of T cells in Graves' hyperthyroidism and ophthalmopathy. The study, taken as a whole, reports: Most thyroid clonotypes with frequency above 0.001 were detected in blood.

Authors of the study amplified TCR beta CDR3 regions from RNA transcripts. HTBI primers drove first-round RT-PCR of the TCR CDR3. TCRdb passed the multiplex PCR reads through MiXCR, listing each CDR3 protein once. The sample lists 700,000 to 850,000 distinct CDR3 sequences, 30% to 40% occurring once. Trimming took off 5 bases at V and 4 bases at J, with 14 bases between the two ends. The V gene's germline CDR1 is SGHVS and CDR2 FQNEAQ. The CDR3 covers 14 residues. Diagnosis relied on clinical symptoms, serum thyroxine and TRAb, thyroid ultrasound and orbital computed tomography. Extraction of PBMCs used roughly 9.4 ml of fresh peripheral blood. The table lists this clonotype with a few counts. Its specificity is unknown.

This clonotype was obtained from a woman aged 40 to 55 with Graves' hyperthyroidism. Sequenced sample: blood. The rearrangement joins TRBV7-8 to TRBJ1-2; a weak D match, TRBD1 (5 bases). CDR3 residues: CASSDGWGSYGYTF. The CDR3 nucleotides read TGTGCCAGCAGCGACGGGTGGGGGTCCTATGGCTACACCTTC.